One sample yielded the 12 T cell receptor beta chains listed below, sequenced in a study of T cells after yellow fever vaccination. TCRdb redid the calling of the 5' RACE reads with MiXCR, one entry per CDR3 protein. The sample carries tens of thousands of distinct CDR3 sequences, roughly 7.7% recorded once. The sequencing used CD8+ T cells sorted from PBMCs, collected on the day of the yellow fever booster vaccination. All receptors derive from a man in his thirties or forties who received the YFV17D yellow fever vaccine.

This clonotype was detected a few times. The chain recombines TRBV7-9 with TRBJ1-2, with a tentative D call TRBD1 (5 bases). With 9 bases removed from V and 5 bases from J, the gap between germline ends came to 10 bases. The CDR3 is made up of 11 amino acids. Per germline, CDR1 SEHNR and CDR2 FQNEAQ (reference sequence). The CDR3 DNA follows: TGTGCCAGTGACGACAGATATGGCTACACCTTC. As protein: CASDDRYGYTF. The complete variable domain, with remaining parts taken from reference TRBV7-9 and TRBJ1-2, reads DTGVSQNPRHKITKRGQNVTFRCDPISEHNRLYWYRQTLGQGPEFLTYFQNEAQLEKSRLLSDRFSAERPKGSFSTLEIQRTEQGDSAMYLCASDDRYGYTFGSGTRLTVV.

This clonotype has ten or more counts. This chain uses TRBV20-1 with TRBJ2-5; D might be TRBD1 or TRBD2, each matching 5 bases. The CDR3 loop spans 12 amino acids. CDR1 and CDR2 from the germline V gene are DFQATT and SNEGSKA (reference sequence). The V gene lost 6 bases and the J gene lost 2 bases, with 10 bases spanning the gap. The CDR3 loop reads CSARGAQETQYF. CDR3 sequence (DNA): TGCAGTGCACGAGGGGCGCAAGAGACCCAGTACTTC.

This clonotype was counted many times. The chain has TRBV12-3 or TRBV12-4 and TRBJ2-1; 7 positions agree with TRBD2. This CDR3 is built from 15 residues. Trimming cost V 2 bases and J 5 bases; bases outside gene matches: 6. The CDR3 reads CASSLWAGAHNEQFF. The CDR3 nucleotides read TGTGCCAGCAGTTTATGGGCGGGAGCCCACAATGAGCAGTTCTTC.

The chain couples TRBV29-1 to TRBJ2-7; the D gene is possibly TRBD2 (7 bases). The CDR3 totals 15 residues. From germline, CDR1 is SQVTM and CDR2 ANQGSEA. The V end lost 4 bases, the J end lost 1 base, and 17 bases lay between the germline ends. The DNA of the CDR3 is TGCAGCGTTGGGGGGGGGGGCGTCAGGTCCTACGAGCAGTACTTC. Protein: CSVGGGGVRSYEQYF.

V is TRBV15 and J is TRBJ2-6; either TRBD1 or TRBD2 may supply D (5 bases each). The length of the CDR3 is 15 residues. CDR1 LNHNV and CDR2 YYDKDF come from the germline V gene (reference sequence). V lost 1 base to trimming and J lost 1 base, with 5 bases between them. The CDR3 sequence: CATSRGGSGANVLTF. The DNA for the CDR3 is TGTGCCACCAGCAGAGGGGGGTCTGGGGCCAACGTCCTGACTTTC.

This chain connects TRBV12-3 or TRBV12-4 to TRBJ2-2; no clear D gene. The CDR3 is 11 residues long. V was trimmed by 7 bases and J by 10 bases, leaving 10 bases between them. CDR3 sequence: CASTDGAELFF. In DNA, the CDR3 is TGTGCCAGCACCGACGGAGCGGAGCTGTTTTTT.

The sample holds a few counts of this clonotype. CDR3 bases: TGTGCCAGCAGACGGGGTAGCTCCTACAATGAGCAGTTCTTC. Amino acids: CASRRGSSYNEQFF. This chain uses TRBV5-6 with TRBJ2-1; possible D gene TRBD2, 5 bases. CDR1 and CDR2 from the germline V gene are SGHDT and YYEEEE. The CDR3 totals 14 residues. Trimming removed 5 bases from V and 0 bases from J, with 9 bases in between.

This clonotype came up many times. CDR3 in DNA: TGTGCCAGCAGTTTATATCCGGGACATTTAGCGGGAGGGGACAATGAGCAGTTCTTC. It yields the protein CASSLYPGHLAGGDNEQFF. V is TRBV27 and J is TRBJ2-1; 11 positions match TRBD2. Trimming at V came to 1 base and at J to 5 bases, leaving 13 bases not matched to a gene. This CDR3 has 19 amino acids. Germline V gives CDR1 MNHEY, CDR2 SMNVEV (reference sequence).

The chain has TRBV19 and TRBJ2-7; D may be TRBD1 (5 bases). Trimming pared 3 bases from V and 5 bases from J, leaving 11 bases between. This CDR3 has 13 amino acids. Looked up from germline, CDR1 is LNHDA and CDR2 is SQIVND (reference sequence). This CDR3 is CASSIRQGNEQYF. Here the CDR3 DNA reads TGTGCCAGTAGTATTCGTCAGGGTAACGAGCAGTACTTC.

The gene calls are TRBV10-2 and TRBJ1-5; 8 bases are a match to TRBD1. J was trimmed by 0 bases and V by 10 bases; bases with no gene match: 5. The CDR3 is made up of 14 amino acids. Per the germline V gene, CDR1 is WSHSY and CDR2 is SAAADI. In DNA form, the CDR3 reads TGCGCCACCCGGACAGGGTATAGCAATCAGCCCCAGCATTTT. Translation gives CATRTGYSNQPQHF.

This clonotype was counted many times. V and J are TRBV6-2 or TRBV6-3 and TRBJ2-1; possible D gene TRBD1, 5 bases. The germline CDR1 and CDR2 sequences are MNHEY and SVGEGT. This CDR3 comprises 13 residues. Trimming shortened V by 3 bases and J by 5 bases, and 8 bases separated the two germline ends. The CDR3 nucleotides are TGTGCCAGCAGTTATGTAGGGGACAATGAGCAGTTCTTC. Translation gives CASSYVGDNEQFF.

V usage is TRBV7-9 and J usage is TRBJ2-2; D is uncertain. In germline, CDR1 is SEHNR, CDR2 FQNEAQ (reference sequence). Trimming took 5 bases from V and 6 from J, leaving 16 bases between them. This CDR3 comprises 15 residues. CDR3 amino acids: CASSPFRAGSGELFF. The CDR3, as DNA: TGTGCCAGCAGCCCCTTCCGGGCCGGTTCCGGGGAGCTGTTTTTT.